This T cell receptor (beta chain) appears in the sequencing data of a study of blood T cell repertoires in COVID-19. Turning to the study itself: Italy, Spain and the United States were the sources of the convalescent and acute COVID-19 samples. Nucleic acid was either cDNA or gDNA, and it came from T cells, B-cell-depleted T cells, or PBMCs.

The CDR3 length is 15 residues. Trimming pared 0 bases from V and 1 base from J, leaving 10 bases between. Germline V gene data show CDR1 as SGHKS and CDR2 as YYEKEE (reference sequence). This clone is a singleton in its sample. In the original workflow: The assay estimated nucleated cells by amplifying reference gene primers. Produced via immunoSEQ multiplex PCR; TCRdb's table is partial and in-frame only. That table gives V, J and clone size, and the DNA gave D and trimming. The sample carries 110,000 or so clones, nearly 90% recorded once. The rearrangement joins TRBV5-5 to TRBJ1-1; D is ambiguous. The receptor was derived from a woman in her seventies who had recovered from COVID-19. The sequenced material came from peripheral blood. CDR3 region: CASSLARGSNTEAFF. In DNA, the CDR3 is TGTGCCAGCAGCTTGGCTCGGGGATCGAACACTGAAGCTTTCTTT.